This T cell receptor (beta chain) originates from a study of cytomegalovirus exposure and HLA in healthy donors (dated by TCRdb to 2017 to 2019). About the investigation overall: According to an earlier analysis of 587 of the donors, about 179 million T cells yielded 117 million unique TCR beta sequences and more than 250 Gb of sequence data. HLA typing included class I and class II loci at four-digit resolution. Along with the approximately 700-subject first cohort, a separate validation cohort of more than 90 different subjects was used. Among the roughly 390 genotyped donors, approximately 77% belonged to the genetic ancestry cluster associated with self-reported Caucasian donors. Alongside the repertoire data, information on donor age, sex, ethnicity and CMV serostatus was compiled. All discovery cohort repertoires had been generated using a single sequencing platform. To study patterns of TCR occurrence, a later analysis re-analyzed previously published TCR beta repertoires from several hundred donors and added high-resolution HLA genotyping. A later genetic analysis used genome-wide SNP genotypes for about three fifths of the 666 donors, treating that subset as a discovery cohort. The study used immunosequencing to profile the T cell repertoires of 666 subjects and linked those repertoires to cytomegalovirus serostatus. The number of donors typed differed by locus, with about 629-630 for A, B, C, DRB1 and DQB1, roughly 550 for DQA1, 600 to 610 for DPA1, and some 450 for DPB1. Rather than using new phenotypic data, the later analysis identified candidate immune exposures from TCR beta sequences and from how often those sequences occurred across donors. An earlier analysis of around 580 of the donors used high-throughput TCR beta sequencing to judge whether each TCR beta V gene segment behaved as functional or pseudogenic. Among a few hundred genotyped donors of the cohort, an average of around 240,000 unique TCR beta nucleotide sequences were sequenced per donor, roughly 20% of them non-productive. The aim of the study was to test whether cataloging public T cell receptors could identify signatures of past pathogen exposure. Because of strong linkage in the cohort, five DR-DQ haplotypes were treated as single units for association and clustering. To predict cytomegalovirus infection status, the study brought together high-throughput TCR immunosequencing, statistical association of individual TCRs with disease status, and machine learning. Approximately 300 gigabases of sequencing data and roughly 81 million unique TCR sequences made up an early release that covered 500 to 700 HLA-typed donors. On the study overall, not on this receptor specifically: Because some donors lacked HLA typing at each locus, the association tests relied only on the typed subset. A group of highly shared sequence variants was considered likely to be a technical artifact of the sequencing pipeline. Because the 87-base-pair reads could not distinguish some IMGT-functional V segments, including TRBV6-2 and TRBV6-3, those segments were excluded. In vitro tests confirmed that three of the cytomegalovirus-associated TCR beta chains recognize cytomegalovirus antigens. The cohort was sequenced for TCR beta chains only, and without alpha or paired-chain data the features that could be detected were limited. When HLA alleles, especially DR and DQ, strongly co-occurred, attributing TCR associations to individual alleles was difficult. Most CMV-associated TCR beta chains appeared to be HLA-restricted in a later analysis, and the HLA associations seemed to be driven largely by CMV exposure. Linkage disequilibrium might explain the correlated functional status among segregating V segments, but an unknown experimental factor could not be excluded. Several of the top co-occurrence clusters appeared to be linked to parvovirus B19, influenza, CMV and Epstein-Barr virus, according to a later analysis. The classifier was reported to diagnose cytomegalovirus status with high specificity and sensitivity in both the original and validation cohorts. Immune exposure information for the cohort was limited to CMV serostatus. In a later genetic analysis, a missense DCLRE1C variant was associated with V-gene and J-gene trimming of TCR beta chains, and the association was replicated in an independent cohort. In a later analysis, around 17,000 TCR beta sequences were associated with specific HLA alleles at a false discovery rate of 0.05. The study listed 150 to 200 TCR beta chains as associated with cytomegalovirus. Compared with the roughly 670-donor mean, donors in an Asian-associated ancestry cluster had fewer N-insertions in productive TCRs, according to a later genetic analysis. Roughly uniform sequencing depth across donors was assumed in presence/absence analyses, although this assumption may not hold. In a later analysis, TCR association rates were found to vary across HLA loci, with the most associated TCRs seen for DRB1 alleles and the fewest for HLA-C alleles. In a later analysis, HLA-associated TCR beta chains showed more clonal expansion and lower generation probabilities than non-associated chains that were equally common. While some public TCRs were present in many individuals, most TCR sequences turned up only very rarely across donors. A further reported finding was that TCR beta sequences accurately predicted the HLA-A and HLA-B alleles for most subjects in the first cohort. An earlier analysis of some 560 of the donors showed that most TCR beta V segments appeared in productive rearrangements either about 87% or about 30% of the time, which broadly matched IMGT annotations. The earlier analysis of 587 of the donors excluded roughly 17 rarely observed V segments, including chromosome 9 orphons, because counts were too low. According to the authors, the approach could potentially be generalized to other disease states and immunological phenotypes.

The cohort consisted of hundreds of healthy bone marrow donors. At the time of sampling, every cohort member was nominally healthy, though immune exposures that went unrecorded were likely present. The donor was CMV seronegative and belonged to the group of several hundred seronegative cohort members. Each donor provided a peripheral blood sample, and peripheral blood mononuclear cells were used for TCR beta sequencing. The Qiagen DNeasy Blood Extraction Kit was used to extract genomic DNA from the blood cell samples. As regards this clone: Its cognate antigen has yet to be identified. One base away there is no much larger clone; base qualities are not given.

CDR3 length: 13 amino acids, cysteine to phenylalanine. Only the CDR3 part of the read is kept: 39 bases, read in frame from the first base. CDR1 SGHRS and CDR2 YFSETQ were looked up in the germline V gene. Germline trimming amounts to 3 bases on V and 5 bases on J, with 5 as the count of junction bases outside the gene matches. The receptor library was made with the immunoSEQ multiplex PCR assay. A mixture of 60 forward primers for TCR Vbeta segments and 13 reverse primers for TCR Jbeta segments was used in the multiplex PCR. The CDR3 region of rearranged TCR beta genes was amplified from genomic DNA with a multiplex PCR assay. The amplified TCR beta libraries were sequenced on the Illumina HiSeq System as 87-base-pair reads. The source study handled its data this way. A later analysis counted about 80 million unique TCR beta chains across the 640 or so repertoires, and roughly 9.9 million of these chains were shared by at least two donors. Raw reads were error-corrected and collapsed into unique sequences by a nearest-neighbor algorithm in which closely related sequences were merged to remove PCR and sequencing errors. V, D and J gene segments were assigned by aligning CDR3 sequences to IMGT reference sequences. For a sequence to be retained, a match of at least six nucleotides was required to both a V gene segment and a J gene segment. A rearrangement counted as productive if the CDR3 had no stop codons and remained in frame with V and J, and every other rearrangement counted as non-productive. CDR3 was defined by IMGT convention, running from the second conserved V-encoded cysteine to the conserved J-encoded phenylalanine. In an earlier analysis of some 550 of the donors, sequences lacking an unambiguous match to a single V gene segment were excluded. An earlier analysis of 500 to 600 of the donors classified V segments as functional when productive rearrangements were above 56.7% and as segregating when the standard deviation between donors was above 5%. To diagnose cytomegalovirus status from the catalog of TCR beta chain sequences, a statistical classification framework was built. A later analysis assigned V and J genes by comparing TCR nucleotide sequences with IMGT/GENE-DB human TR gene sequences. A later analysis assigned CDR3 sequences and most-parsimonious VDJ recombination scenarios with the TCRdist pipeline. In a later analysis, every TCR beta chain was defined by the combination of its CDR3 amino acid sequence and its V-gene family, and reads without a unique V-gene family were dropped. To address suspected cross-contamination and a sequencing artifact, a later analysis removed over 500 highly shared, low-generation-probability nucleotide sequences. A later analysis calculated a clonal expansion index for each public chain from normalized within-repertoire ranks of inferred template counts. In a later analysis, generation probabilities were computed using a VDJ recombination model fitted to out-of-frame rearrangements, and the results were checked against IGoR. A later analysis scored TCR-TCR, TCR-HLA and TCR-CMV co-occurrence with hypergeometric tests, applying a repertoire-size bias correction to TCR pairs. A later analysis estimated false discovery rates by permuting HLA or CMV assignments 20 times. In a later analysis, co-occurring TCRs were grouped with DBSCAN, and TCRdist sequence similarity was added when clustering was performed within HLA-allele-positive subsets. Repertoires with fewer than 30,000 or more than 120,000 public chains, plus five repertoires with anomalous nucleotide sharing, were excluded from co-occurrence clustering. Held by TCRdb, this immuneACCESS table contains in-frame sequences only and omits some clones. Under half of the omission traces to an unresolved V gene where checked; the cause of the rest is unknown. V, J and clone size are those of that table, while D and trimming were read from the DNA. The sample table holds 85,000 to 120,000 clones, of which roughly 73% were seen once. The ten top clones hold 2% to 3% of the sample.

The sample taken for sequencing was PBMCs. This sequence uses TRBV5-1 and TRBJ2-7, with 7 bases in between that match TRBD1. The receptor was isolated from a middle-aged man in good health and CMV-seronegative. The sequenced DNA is TGCGCCAGCAGCTCCGACAGGGAGCACGAGCAGTACTTC. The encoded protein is CASSSDREHEQYF.